These T cell receptor beta chains were read from a single sample in a study of cytomegalovirus exposure and HLA in healthy donors. Data came from immunoSEQ multiplex PCR; TCRdb stores just in-frame clones and leaves some out. This repertoire shows about 180,000 clones, roughly 76% found once; its top ten account for roughly 5.2%. Sequenced sample: PBMCs. The receptors originated from a woman younger than 30 in good health and CMV-seropositive. Both conserved end residues are part of each CDR3. Each record gives: J gene, V gene, D gene, clone size, CDR3 DNA, CDR3 protein. D genes are given only for firm matches. Size is omitted from some rows. Given values are once, few, many or a class for expanded clones.

>TRBJ1-6|TRBV6-1|.|.
TGTGCCAGCAGTGAAGACGGGGGTCTAGGCTCACCCCTCCACTTT
CASSEDGGLGSPLHF
>TRBJ1-2|TRBV29-1|TRBD1|.
TGCAGCGTTACTGGGACAGGGAGAAGTTACTATGGCTACACCTTC
CSVTGTGRSYYGYTF
>TRBJ2-7|TRBV12-5|.|.
TGTGCTAGTGGTCCGCGTGAAGAAAAAAACTACGAGCAGTACTTC
CASGPREEKNYEQYF
>TRBJ2-2|TRBV4-3|TRBD1|.
TGCGCCAGCAGCCAAGGGACAGGCGGCACCGGGGAGCTGTTTTTT
CASSQGTGGTGELFF
>TRBJ2-7|TRBV7-6|.|once
TGTGCCAGCAGCTTAAGGGACACTTCCTACGAGCAGTACTTC
CASSLRDTSYEQYF
>TRBJ1-5|TRBV7-8|.|.
TGTGCCAGCAGCCCTATTGCGGGTCTGGGCAATCAGCCCCAGCATTTT
CASSPIAGLGNQPQHF
>TRBJ1-2|TRBV7-9|.|.
TGTGCCAGCAGCTTAGTGGCCGGAGATTATGGCTACACCTTC
CASSLVAGDYGYTF
>TRBJ2-7|TRBV2|TRBD2|once
TGTGCCAGCATGTGGCGGGGGGCGTCCTACGAGCAGTACTTC
CASMWRGASYEQYF
>TRBJ2-3|TRBV6-1|.|.
TGTGCCAGCAGGTTGGGCAGCCTCACAGATACGCAGTATTTT
CASRLGSLTDTQYF
>TRBJ1-5|TRBV5-6|TRBD1|.
TGTGCCAGCAGCTCCGGGACAGGCATCAATCAGCCCCAGCATTTT
CASSSGTGINQPQHF
>TRBJ2-7|TRBV6-1|TRBD2|once
TGTGCCAGCAGTGGGCGGGGGGAGCAGTACTTC
CASSGRGEQYF
>TRBJ2-1|TRBV5-4|TRBD2|.
TGTGCCAGCACCTTTAACCGGCGGGGGGGCAGGAATGAGCAGTTCTTC
CASTFNRRGGRNEQFF
>TRBJ2-1|TRBV7-8|.|.
TGTGCCAGCAGCTTGATCGGGGGTATCGATGAGCAGTTCTTC
CASSLIGGIDEQFF
>TRBJ1-4|TRBV5-5|TRBD1|.
TGTGCCAGCAGCTTGATAGGGGGCGCAGGTGAAAAACTGTTTTTT
CASSLIGGAGEKLFF
>TRBJ1-2|TRBV20-1|.|once
TGCAGTGCTTCCCGAGCTTATGGCTACACCTTC
CSASRAYGYTF
>TRBJ1-5|TRBV28|.|.
TGTGCCAGCAGCTCCCCCCGGCGGGGGCTCAATCAGCCCCAGCATTTT
CASSSPRRGLNQPQHF
>TRBJ2-7|TRBV5-6|.|.
TGTGCCAGCAGCTTGGGTAGGGGGGGCGAGCAGTACTTC
CASSLGRGGEQYF
>TRBJ1-1|TRBV7-9|.|.
TGTGCCAGCAGCTTACTTAGCCAGGGGCGAACTGAAGCTTTCTTT
CASSLLSQGRTEAFF
>TRBJ2-7|TRBV29-1|TRBD1|.
TGCAGCGTGACAGGGTCCTACGAGCAGTACTTC
CSVTGSYEQYF
>TRBJ1-2|TRBV5-6|TRBD1|.
TGTGCCAGCAGCGCGTACGCAGGGGGTGGGGGCTATGGCTACACCTTC
CASSAYAGGGGYGYTF
>TRBJ1-1|TRBV25-1|TRBD1|once
TGTGCCAGCATCCAATCCAGGGGGGAGAACACTGAAGCTTTCTTT
CASIQSRGENTEAFF
>TRBJ2-1|TRBV7-2|.|.
TGTGCCAGCAGCTTACCGAGGCGCGGGACCGGGGCGGAGCAGTTCTTC
CASSLPRRGTGAEQFF
>TRBJ2-6|TRBV30|.|once
TGTGCCTGGAGTGACTTCTACTCTGGGGCCAACGGCCTGACTTTC
CAWSDFYSGANGLTF
>TRBJ1-2|TRBV7-9|.|.
TGTGCCAGCAGCTTATCCTTGAGCCATTCTAACTATGGCTACACCTTC
CASSLSLSHSNYGYTF
>TRBJ1-1|TRBV13|.|few
TGTGCCAGCAGCTTACCGAGGGAAATCGGCGCTGAAGCTTTCTTT
CASSLPREIGAEAFF
>TRBJ2-3|TRBV11-2|TRBD2|.
TGTGCCAGCAGCCCACGAGCGGGGGGGCAGGCAGATACGCAGTATTTT
CASSPRAGGQADTQYF
>TRBJ1-3|TRBV9|.|.
TGTGCCAGCAGCGAGACACCGGGAAACACCATATATTTT
CASSETPGNTIYF
>TRBJ2-2|TRBV30|TRBD1|.
TGTGCCTGGGCCTTCAGGGGGCGCGAAATCAGTCGGCTGTTTTTT
CAWAFRGREISRLFF
>TRBJ1-6|TRBV7-9|TRBD1|.
TGTGCCAGCAGCTTTGGCGACAGGGGCCGTTCACCCCTCCACTTT
CASSFGDRGRSPLHF
>TRBJ2-6|TRBV27|.|.
TGTGCCAGCAGTTTATCGGGGCGGTACTCTGGGGCCAACGTCCTGACTTTC
CASSLSGRYSGANVLTF
>TRBJ2-7|TRBV27|TRBD1|.
TGTGCCAGCAGCCGTACGGGACAGGGCTACTACGAGCAGTACTTC
CASSRTGQGYYEQYF
>TRBJ1-2|TRBV9|TRBD1|.
TGTGCCAGCAGCTTACAGACAGGGGGCGATGGCTACACCTTC
CASSLQTGGDGYTF
>TRBJ2-5|TRBV5-4|.|.
TGTGCCAGCAGCCGTATCGAGGCCCGATTGTTGGAACGTGAAGAGACCCAGTACTTC
CASSRIEARLLEREETQYF
>TRBJ2-2|TRBV9|.|medium-sized
TGTGCCAGCAGAACATACACCGGGGAGCTGTTTTTT
CASRTYTGELFF
>TRBJ2-3|TRBV13|TRBD2|few
TGTGCCAGCAGCTTAGCAGGTAGCGGGGGAATCACAGATACGCAGTATTTT
CASSLAGSGGITDTQYF
>TRBJ2-5|TRBV27|TRBD2|.
TGTGCCAGCAGTTTAGTTCGCGGGGGACAAGAGACCCAGTACTTC
CASSLVRGGQETQYF
>TRBJ2-7|TRBV7-6|.|.
TGTGCCAGCAGCTTAGGGACCAGGGGCTACGAGCAGTACTTC
CASSLGTRGYEQYF
>TRBJ2-2|TRBV29-1|TRBD2|.
TGCAGCACCCCGAGGCCGGGACTAGACACCGGGGAGCTGTTTTTT
CSTPRPGLDTGELFF
>TRBJ1-6|TRBV6-4|TRBD1|.
TGTGCCAGCAGTGATGGACAGGAGAATTCACCCCTCCACTTT
CASSDGQENSPLHF
>TRBJ2-1|TRBV2|TRBD2|.
TGTGCCAGCAGAGAAGAACTAGCGGGGGGATACAATGAGCAGTTCTTC
CASREELAGGYNEQFF
>TRBJ1-2|TRBV7-8|.|.
TGTGCCAGCAGCTTATTACACGGGAACTATGGCTACACCTTC
CASSLLHGNYGYTF
>TRBJ1-1|TRBV18|.|once
TGTGCCAGCTCACCAGTAGGGGAGGGCACTGAAGCTTTCTTT
CASSPVGEGTEAFF